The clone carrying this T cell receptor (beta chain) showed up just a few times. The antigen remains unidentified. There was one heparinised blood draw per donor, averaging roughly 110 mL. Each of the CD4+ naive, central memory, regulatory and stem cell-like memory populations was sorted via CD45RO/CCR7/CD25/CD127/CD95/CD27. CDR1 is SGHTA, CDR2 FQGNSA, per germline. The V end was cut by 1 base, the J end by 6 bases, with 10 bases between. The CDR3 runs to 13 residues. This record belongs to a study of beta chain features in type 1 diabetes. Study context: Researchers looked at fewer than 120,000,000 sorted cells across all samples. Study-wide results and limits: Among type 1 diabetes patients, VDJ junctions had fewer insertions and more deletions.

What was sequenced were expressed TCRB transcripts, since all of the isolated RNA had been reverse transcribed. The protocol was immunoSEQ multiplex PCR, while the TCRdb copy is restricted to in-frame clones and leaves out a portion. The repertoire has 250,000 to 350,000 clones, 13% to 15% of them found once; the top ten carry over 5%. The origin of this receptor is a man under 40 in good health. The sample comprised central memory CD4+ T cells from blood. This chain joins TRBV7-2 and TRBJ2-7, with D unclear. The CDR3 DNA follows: TGTGCCAGCAGCTTAGTATTAGGCTCCGAGCAGTACGTC. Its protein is CASSLVLGSEQYV.